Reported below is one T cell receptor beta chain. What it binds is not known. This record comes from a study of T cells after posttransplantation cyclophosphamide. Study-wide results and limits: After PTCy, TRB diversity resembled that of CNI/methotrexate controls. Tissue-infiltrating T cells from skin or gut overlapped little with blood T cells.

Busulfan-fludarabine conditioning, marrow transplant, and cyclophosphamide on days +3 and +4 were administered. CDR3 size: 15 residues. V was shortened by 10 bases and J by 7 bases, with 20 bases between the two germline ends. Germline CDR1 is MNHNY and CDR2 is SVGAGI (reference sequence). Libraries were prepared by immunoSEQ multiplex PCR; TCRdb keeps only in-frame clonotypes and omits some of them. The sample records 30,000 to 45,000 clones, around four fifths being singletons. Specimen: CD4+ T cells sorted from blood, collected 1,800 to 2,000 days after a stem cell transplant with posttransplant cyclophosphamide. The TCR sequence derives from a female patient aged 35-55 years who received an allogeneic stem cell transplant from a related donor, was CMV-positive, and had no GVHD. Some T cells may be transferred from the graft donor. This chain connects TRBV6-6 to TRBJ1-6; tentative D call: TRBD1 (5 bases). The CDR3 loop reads CATWRVWGPNSPLHF. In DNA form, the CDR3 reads TGTGCCACCTGGAGGGTCTGGGGCCCGAATTCACCCCTCCACTTT.